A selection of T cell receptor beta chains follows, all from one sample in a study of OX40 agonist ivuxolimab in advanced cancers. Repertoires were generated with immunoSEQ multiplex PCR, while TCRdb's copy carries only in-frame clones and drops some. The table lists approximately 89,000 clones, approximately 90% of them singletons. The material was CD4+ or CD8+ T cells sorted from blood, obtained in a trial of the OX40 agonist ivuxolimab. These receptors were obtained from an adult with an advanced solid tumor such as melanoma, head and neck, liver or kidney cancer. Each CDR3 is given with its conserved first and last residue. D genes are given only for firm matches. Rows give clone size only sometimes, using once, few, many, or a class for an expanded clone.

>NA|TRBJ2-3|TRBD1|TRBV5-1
CASRGQGADTQYF
TGCGCCAGCAGGGGACAGGGGGCTGATACGCAGTATTTT
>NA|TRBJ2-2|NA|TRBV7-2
CASSLWDSNTGELFF
TGTGCCAGCAGCTTATGGGACTCGAACACCGGGGAGCTGTTTTTT
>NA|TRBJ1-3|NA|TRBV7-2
CASSLGGEGGNTIYF
TGTGCCAGCAGCTTAGGGGGGGAGGGAGGAAACACCATATATTTT
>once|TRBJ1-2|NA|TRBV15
CATSRETSGANYGYTF
TGTGCCACCAGCAGAGAAACGTCCGGGGCTAACTATGGCTACACCTTC
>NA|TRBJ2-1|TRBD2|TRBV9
CASSARLAGKNNEQFF
TGTGCCAGCAGCGCACGACTAGCGGGAAAAAACAATGAGCAGTTCTTC
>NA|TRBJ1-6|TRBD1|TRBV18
CASSIGDRGSSPLHF
TGTGCCAGCTCAATAGGGGACAGGGGAAGCTCACCCCTCCACTTT
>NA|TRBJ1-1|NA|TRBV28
CASSPPGDFNTEAFF
TGTGCCAGCAGCCCCCCAGGGGACTTTAACACTGAAGCTTTCTTT
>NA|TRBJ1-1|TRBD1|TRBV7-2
CASSFRTTGSEAFF
TGCGCCAGCAGCTTTCGGACGACAGGGAGTGAAGCTTTCTTT
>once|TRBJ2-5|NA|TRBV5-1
CASSLDSQETQYF
TGCGCCAGCAGCTTGGACAGTCAAGAGACCCAGTACTTC
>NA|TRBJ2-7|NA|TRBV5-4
CASSAFDRGSYEQYF
TGTGCCAGCAGCGCCTTCGATCGGGGGAGTTATGAGCAGTACTTC
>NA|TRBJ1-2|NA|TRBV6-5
CASSSADSYGYTF
TGTGCCAGCAGTTCCGCAGATTCCTATGGCTACACCTTC
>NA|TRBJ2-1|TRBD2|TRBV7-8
CASSPEGTSGSYNEQFF
TGTGCCAGCAGCCCCGAGGGGACTAGCGGTTCCTACAATGAGCAGTTCTTC
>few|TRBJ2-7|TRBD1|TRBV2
CASATQGTPYEQYF
TGTGCCAGCGCGACACAGGGGACACCCTACGAGCAGTACTTC
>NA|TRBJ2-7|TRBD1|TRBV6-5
CASRAGQGMYEQYF
TGTGCCAGCAGGGCGGGACAGGGCATGTACGAGCAGTACTTC
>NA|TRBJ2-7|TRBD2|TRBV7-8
CASSFASGGALEQYF
TGTGCCAGCAGCTTCGCTAGCGGGGGGGCCCTCGAGCAGTACTTC
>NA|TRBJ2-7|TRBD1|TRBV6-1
CASSDRGLGEQYF
TGTGCCAGCAGTGACAGGGGGCTGGGCGAGCAGTACTTC
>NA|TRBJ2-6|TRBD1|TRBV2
CASSSLTGAGANVLTF
TGTGCCAGCAGTTCACTTACAGGGGCTGGGGCCAACGTCCTGACTTTC
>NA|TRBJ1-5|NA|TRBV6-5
CAGSYRQGQPQHF
TGTGCCGGCAGTTACCGCCAGGGTCAGCCCCAGCATTTT
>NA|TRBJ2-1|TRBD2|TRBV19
CASSIRFGRSSYNEQFF
TGTGCCAGTAGTATCCGTTTCGGGAGGAGTTCCTACAATGAGCAGTTCTTC
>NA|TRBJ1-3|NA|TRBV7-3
CASSLGGSGNTIYF
TGTGCCAGCAGCTTAGGGGGATCTGGAAACACCATATATTTT
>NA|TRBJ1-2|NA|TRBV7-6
CATTDQIRDYGYTF
TGTGCCACTACAGACCAAATTAGGGACTATGGCTACACCTTC
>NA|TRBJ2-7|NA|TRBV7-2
CASSLVGAPRVDYEQYF
TGTGCCAGCAGCTTAGTTGGGGCCCCCAGGGTTGACTACGAGCAGTACTTC
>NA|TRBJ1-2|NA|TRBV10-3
CAISRGGGGDGYTF
TGTGCCATCAGCCGAGGTGGGGGCGGTGATGGCTACACCTTC
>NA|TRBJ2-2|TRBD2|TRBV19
CASRTSGATGELFF
TGTGCCAGTAGGACTAGCGGGGCCACCGGGGAGCTGTTTTTT
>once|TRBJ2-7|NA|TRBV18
CASSPGGQYEQYF
TGTGCCAGCTCACCAGGCGGACAGTACGAGCAGTACTTC
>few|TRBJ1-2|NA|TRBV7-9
CASSLEDIGGGYTF
TGTGCCAGCAGCTTAGAGGACATAGGAGGTGGCTACACCTTC
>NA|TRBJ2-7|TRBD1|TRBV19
CASPCRQTGGYEQYF
TGTGCCAGTCCGTGTCGTCAGACAGGGGGCTACGAGCAGTACTTC
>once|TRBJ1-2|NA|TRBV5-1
CASSLARQENYGYTF
TGCGCCAGCAGCTTGGCCCGACAAGAAAACTATGGCTACACCTTC
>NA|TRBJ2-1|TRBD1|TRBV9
CASSVETGAEYNEQFF
TGTGCCAGCAGCGTGGAGACAGGGGCGGAGTACAATGAGCAGTTCTTC
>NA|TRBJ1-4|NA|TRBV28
CASTGGGEEKLFF
TGTGCCAGCACTGGCGGCGGCGAGGAAAAACTGTTTTTT
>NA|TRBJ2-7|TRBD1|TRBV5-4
CASSPSNRQGRSYYEQYF
TGTGCCAGCAGCCCCTCCAACCGACAGGGTAGGTCCTACTACGAGCAGTACTTC
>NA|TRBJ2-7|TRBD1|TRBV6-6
CASSFWTGGIYEQYF
TGTGCCAGCAGTTTCTGGACAGGGGGCATCTACGAGCAGTACTTC
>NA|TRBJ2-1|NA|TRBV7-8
CASIAVQGLANNEQFF
TGTGCCAGCATCGCCGTCCAGGGCCTGGCGAACAATGAGCAGTTCTTC
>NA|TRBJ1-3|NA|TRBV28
CASSLSWSRSGNTIYF
TGTGCCAGCAGTTTAAGTTGGTCCCGCTCTGGAAACACCATATATTTT
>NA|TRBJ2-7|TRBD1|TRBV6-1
CAGRQGQLYEQYF
TGTGCCGGACGACAGGGGCAGCTCTACGAGCAGTACTTC
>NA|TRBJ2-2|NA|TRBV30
CAWSVPGGELFF
TGTGCCTGGAGTGTACCCGGGGGGGAGCTGTTTTTT
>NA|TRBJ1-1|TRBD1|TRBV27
CASFEGARTEAFF
TGTGCCAGCTTTGAGGGGGCAAGGACTGAAGCTTTCTTT
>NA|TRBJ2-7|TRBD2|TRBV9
CASSVGGLASYEQYF
TGTGCCAGCAGCGTAGGGGGACTAGCGTCCTACGAGCAGTACTTC
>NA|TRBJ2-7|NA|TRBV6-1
CASTTNRVLNYEQYF
TGTGCCAGCACCACGAACAGGGTCTTAAACTACGAGCAGTACTTC
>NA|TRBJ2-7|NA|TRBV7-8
CASSALYEQYF
TGTGCCAGCAGCGCGCTCTACGAGCAGTACTTC
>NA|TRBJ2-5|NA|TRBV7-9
CASSLARGGVETQYF
TGTGCCAGCAGCTTAGCCAGGGGCGGGGTGGAGACCCAGTACTTC
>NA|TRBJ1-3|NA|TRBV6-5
CASSFRDGSFTIYF
TGTGCCAGCAGTTTCCGGGACGGATCTTTTACCATATATTTT
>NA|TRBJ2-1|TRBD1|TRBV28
CASSSGQGAGNEQFF
TGTGCCAGCAGTTCGGGACAGGGGGCTGGGAATGAGCAGTTCTTC
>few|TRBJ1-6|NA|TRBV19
CASKGLLDSPLHF
TGTGCCAGCAAGGGACTGCTCGATTCACCCCTCCACTTT
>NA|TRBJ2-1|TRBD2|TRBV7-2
CASSRGPSGVFEQFF
TGTGCCAGCAGCCGGGGTCCTAGCGGGGTATTTGAGCAGTTCTTC
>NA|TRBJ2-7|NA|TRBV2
CASSELQTLRQYF
TGTGCCAGCAGTGAACTACAGACCCTAAGGCAGTACTTC
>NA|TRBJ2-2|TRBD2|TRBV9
CASSVSGRYTGELFF
TGTGCCAGCAGCGTAAGCGGGAGATACACCGGGGAGCTGTTTTTT
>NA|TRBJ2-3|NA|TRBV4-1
CASRSPFTSTDTQYF
TGCGCCAGCAGGTCGCCTTTTACTAGCACAGATACGCAGTATTTT
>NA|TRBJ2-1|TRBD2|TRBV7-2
CASSLGLAGGQDEQFF
TGTGCCAGCAGCTTAGGACTAGCGGGAGGGCAGGATGAGCAGTTCTTC
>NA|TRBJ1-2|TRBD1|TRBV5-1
CASSDRGSSDYGYTF
TGCGCCAGCAGCGACAGGGGATCGTCAGACTATGGCTACACCTTC
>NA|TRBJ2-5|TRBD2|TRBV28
CASSLGTSGGETQYF
TGTGCCAGCAGTTTAGGGACTAGCGGCGGGGAGACCCAGTACTTC
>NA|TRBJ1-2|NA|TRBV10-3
CAISESGGSYGYTF
TGTGCCATCAGTGAGTCAGGGGGGTCCTATGGCTACACCTTC
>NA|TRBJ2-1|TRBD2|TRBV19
CASKPPGLAGGANEQFF
TGTGCCAGTAAACCTCCGGGACTAGCGGGGGGGGCCAATGAGCAGTTCTTC
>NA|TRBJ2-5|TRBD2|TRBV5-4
CASSLGGLAAQETQYF
TGTGCCAGCAGCTTGGGAGGCCTAGCGGCCCAAGAGACCCAGTACTTC
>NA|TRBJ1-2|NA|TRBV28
CASSFRSYTF
TGTGCCAGCAGTTTCAGAAGCTACACCTTC
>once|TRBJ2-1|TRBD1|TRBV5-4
CASSFPTGLDHNEQFF
TGTGCCAGCAGCTTTCCGACAGGGCTGGATCACAATGAGCAGTTCTTC
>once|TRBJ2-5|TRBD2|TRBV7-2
CASSLELAGVQETQYF
TGTGCCAGCAGCTTAGAGCTAGCGGGAGTCCAAGAGACCCAGTACTTC
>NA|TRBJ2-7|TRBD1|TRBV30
CAWSFPDRVASEQYF
TGTGCCTGGAGTTTCCCGGACAGGGTGGCCTCCGAGCAGTACTTC
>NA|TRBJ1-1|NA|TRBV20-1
CSAKGRTEAFF
TGCAGTGCTAAGGGGAGGACTGAAGCTTTCTTT
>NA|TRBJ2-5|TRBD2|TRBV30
CAWSPGLALETQYF
TGTGCCTGGAGTCCGGGACTAGCGTTGGAGACCCAGTACTTC